The 16 T cell receptor beta chains below come from one sample, sequenced in a study of control samples from healthy donors and cancer patients. The method was immunoSEQ multiplex PCR; TCRdb's version includes in-frame clones alone and lacks a portion of them. The sample yields about 100,000 clones, roughly 84% seen once. The sample was blood. The receptors shown here come from a woman in her forties or fifties in good health.

V is TRBV5-1 and J is TRBJ2-5; D tentatively fits TRBD1 or TRBD2 (5 bases each). The germline V and J ends were trimmed by 3 bases and 4 bases, with 10 bases remaining between them. This CDR3 has 13 amino acids. The V gene's germline CDR1 is SGHRS and CDR2 YFSETQ. CDR3 bases: TGCGCCAGCAGCTGGTCTGGGACAGAGACCCAGTACTTC. Its protein is CASSWSGTETQYF.

The CDR3 bases are TGTGCCTGGAGCCGCGGTACCGGGGAGCTGTTTTTT. The encoded protein is CAWSRGTGELFF. V and J are TRBV30 and TRBJ2-2; unclear D gene. V lost 3 bases, J lost 5 bases, and 7 bases lay in between. Germline V gene data show CDR1 as GTSNPN and CDR2 as SVGIG (reference sequence). This CDR3 region has 12 residues. The full variable domain, with the rest looked up from reference TRBV30 and TRBJ2-2, is SQTIHQWPATLVQPVGSPLSLECTVEGTSNPNLYWYRQAAGRGLQLLFYSVGIGQISSEVPQNLSASRPQDRQFILSSKKLLLSDSGFYLCAWSRGTGELFFGEGSRLTVL.

The genes are TRBV11-3 and TRBJ2-2, with no clear D. Germline values: CDR1 SGHNT, CDR2 YENEEA. The V end was cut by 2 bases, the J end by 3 bases, with 4 bases between. The CDR3 loop spans 13 amino acids. The CDR3 sequence is CASSLFYTGELFF. As DNA, the CDR3 is TGTGCCAGCAGCTTATTCTACACCGGGGAGCTGTTTTTT.

The chain carries TRBV19 and TRBJ1-1, with 7 bases aligning to TRBD1. The CDR3 spans 17 residues. Losses at the gene ends were 1 base for V and 3 bases for J; bases not matched to a gene: 11. Germline CDR1 LNHDA, CDR2 SQIVND (reference sequence). CDR3 sequence: CASSIAQPDRSHTEAFF. As DNA, the CDR3 is TGTGCCAGTAGTATAGCCCAGCCGGACAGGTCTCACACTGAAGCTTTCTTT.

CDR3 region: CASRTLRNEQFF. CDR3 DNA sequence: TGTGCCAGCCGGACTCTAAGGAATGAGCAGTTCTTC. This chain uses TRBV27 with TRBJ2-1; tentative D call: TRBD2 (5 bases). The CDR3 is made up of 12 amino acids. V shed 8 bases and J shed 7 bases, with 12 bases lying between them. Germline V lookup: CDR1 MNHEY, CDR2 SMNVEV (reference sequence).

A single count supports this clone. CDR3 in DNA: TGTGCCAGCAGCTCGGGACAGCACTACAATGAGCAGTTCTTC. This encodes CASSSGQHYNEQFF. The genes are TRBV2 and TRBJ2-1; 7 positions match TRBD1. The CDR3 is 14 residues long. Looked up from germline, CDR1 is SNHLY and CDR2 is FYNNEI. The V segment lost 6 bases and the J segment 3 bases; nucleotides outside the gene matches: 5.

V usage is TRBV10-1 and J usage is TRBJ1-2, with D unclear. V lost 3 bases and J 3 bases, leaving 5 bases between the germline ends. Germline V gene lookup returns CDR1 WNHNN and CDR2 SYGVQD (reference sequence). This CDR3 contains 12 residues. The CDR3 loop is CASSDTDYGYTF. CDR3 nucleotide sequence: TGCGCCAGCAGTGATACGGACTATGGCTACACCTTC.

V gene TRBV4-3 combines with J gene TRBJ1-3; D call uncertain. The V gene lost 4 bases and the J gene lost 0 bases, with 13 bases spanning the gap. Germline V CDR1 and CDR2: LGHNA, YSLEER. This CDR3 has 16 residues. The CDR3 protein is CASSRGGLGSGNTIYF. The CDR3 DNA reads as TGCGCCAGCAGCCGGGGAGGCCTCGGCTCTGGAAACACCATATATTTT.

J is TRBJ2-7 and V is TRBV13; 13 nucleotides align to TRBD2. V shed 3 bases, J shed 3 bases, and the junction held 5 bases outside the gene matches. This CDR3 comprises 16 residues. In germline, CDR1 is PRHDT, CDR2 FYEKMQ (reference sequence). The CDR3 coding sequence is TGTGCCAGCAGCTTGGGGACTAGCGGGGCGTTCTACGAGCAGTACTTC. It yields the protein CASSLGTSGAFYEQYF.

This sequence joins TRBV29-1 and TRBJ1-1; D unresolved. Germline V lookup: CDR1 SQVTM, CDR2 ANQGSEA. This CDR3 spans 15 amino acids. The DNA for the CDR3 is TGCAGTGCCGGGTGGGAGGGTGGAGTGAACACTGAAGCTTTCTTT. Protein: CSAGWEGGVNTEAFF.

The chain is built from TRBV6-4 and TRBJ2-3, with D perhaps TRBD1 (6 bases). CDR3 size: 14 residues. V was pared by 6 bases and J by 4 bases, with 14 bases between. From germline, CDR1 is MRHNA and CDR2 SNTAGT. The chain's CDR3 is CASSRGTQADTQYF. Here the CDR3 DNA reads TGTGCCAGCAGCAGGGGAACCCAAGCAGATACGCAGTATTTT.

V and J are TRBV19 and TRBJ1-4, with D unclear. Germline V CDR1 and CDR2: LNHDA, SQIVND (reference sequence). The CDR3 is 17 amino acids. The V and J ends lost 8 bases and 2 bases respectively, with 21 bases between them. The CDR3 here is CASQGGGSEFTNEKLFF. The CDR3 nucleotides read TGTGCCAGTCAAGGCGGAGGGAGCGAGTTCACTAATGAAAAACTGTTTTTT.

This chain connects TRBV24-1 to TRBJ2-1; TRBD1 matches at 8 bases. The CDR3 length is 15 residues. V lost 0 bases, J lost 6 bases, and 3 bases stayed unmatched. The germline CDR1 and CDR2 sequences are KGHDR and SFDVKD. CDR3 nucleotide sequence: TGTGCCACCAGTGATTTGGCAGGGGGCCCCAATGAGCAGTTCTTC. It is translated as CATSDLAGGPNEQFF.

The J gene is TRBJ2-1, the V gene TRBV7-3; no clear D gene. The CDR3 is made up of 13 amino acids. V lost 4 bases and J lost 8, with 12 bases in between. CDR1 is SGHTA and CDR2 is FQGTGA in the germline V gene. The CDR3 loop is CASSSPNRDEQFF. CDR3 nucleotide sequence: TGTGCCAGCAGCTCGCCTAATCGGGATGAGCAGTTCTTC. Drawing the rest from reference TRBV7-3 and TRBJ2-1, the complete variable domain is GAGVSQTPSNKVTEKGKYVELRCDPISGHTALYWYRQSLGQGPEFLIYFQGTGAADDSGLPNDRFFAVRPEGSVSTLKIQRTERGDSAVYLCASSSPNRDEQFFGPGTRLTVL.

The chain uses TRBV5-1 and TRBJ1-1; possibly TRBD1 for D (5 bases). V was cut by 0 bases and J by 0 bases, with 9 bases left in between. The CDR3 spans 15 residues. Germline V lookup: CDR1 SGHRS, CDR2 YFSETQ. CDR3 in DNA: TGCGCCAGCAGCTTGGGGGGGAGCTTGAACACTGAAGCTTTCTTT. The encoded protein is CASSLGGSLNTEAFF.

The chain carries TRBV29-1 and TRBJ2-7, with 10 bases fitting TRBD2. CDR1 is SQVTM and CDR2 is ANQGSEA in the germline V gene. This CDR3 comprises 18 residues. Trimming at V came to 6 bases and at J to 2 bases, leaving 19 bases not matched to a gene. DNA for the CDR3: TGCAGCGTCCTAGGGGCTAGCGGGAGTGTGGGGAAAACCTACGAGCAGTACGTC. Protein product: CSVLGASGSVGKTYEQYV.